The sequence of this T cell receptor beta chain was determined in a study of response to subunit inactivated influenza vaccine. Study-wide results and caveats: The authors suggested that every seasonal influenza vaccination recruits few new T cells.

To note about this clonotype: Antigen unknown.

In germline, CDR1 is SGHKS, CDR2 YYEKEE (reference sequence). The CDR3 is made up of 16 amino acids. Trimming at V came to 2 bases and at J to 5 bases, leaving 9 bases not matched to a gene. Each CDR3 protein is one row after TCRdb ran MiXCR on the RT-PCR reads. Among 500,000 or so distinct CDR3 sequences listed, more than 15% were seen once. The V gene is TRBV5-5, the J gene TRBJ2-2; 7 bases map to TRBD1. Material: CD4+ T cells sorted from PBMCs, obtained roughly 24 months after vaccination. This TCR came from a man in his fifties or sixties who received an inactivated influenza vaccine. The CDR3 DNA reads as TGTGCCAGCAGCTTCCGACAGGGTGGGAGTACCGGGGAGCTGTTTTTT. It yields the protein CASSFRQGGSTGELFF.